The 8 T cell receptor beta chains below were found in one sample sequenced in a study of T cells in localized non-small cell lung cancer. Some clones are missing from TCRdb's copy, which holds only in-frame ones; the method was immunoSEQ multiplex PCR. This table has tens of thousands of clones, approximately 84% appearing once. Sequenced here: peripheral blood, sampled before any cancer treatment. The receptors originated from a female donor older than 55 with stage I lung adenocarcinoma.

This clone was observed a few times. The genes are TRBV4-1 and TRBJ1-1; D call uncertain. The V gene's germline CDR1 is MGHRA and CDR2 YSYEKL. Trimming took 0 bases from V and 6 from J, leaving 14 bases between them. The CDR3 spans 15 residues. CDR3 sequence: CASSQDSAPRSEAFF. Here the CDR3 DNA reads TGCGCCAGCAGCCAAGATTCGGCTCCCCGTTCTGAAGCTTTCTTT.

This clone was counted a few times. The chain employs TRBV7-2 and TRBJ2-3; possibly TRBD1 or TRBD2 for D (7 bases each). The V end was cut by 7 bases, the J end by 3 bases, with 20 bases between. The CDR3 loop spans 16 amino acids. Germline assignment: CDR1 SGHTA and CDR2 FQGNSA. The CDR3 spells CASTPGRGRGTDTQYF. CDR3 DNA sequence: TGTGCCAGCACCCCGGGGAGGGGGCGTGGAACAGATACGCAGTATTTT.

This chain joins TRBV6-1 and TRBJ1-1; weak D call: TRBD1 (6 bases). The CDR3 contains 16 residues. Trimming took 3 bases from V and 4 from J, leaving 18 bases between them. Per germline, CDR1 MNHNS and CDR2 SASEGT. The CDR3 region is CASSDQGRGRRTEAFF. In DNA form, the CDR3 reads TGTGCCAGCAGTGACCAGGGACGGGGGCGGCGCACTGAAGCTTTCTTT.

CDR3 bases: TGCGCCAGCACAACGGGGTCCCAAGAGACCCAGTACTTC. It translates to CASTTGSQETQYF. The V and J genes are TRBV5-1 and TRBJ2-5; maybe TRBD2 (5 bases). CDR1 is SGHRS and CDR2 is YFSETQ in the germline V gene. The length of the CDR3 is 13 residues. Trimming shortened V by 6 bases and J by 1 base, and 10 bases separated the two germline ends.

This chain links TRBV5-1 with TRBJ1-2; D call uncertain. The CDR3 totals 14 residues. V was pared by 3 bases and J by 5 bases, with 14 bases between. Germline-derived CDR1 and CDR2 are SGHRS and YFSETQ. DNA for the CDR3: TGCGCCAGCAGCTCCGCTGACGGGGTATATGGCTACACCTTC. Protein: CASSSADGVYGYTF.

V gene TRBV6-1 combines with J gene TRBJ2-1; maybe TRBD2 (7 bases). This CDR3 has 15 residues. Germline V gene sequence: CDR1 MNHNS, CDR2 SASEGT. V was clipped by 6 bases and J by 5 bases, with 17 bases between them. CDR3 sequence: CASRREGGPNNEQFF. DNA of the CDR3: TGTGCCAGCAGGCGAGAGGGGGGGCCAAACAATGAGCAGTTCTTC.

The chain employs TRBV15 and TRBJ1-2; no reliable D call. Looked up from germline, CDR1 is LNHNV and CDR2 is YYDKDF (reference sequence). Trimming removed 0 bases at V and 2 bases at J, with 4 bases between. The CDR3 is made up of 13 amino acids. The CDR3 sequence: CATSRDRNYGYTF. CDR3 nucleotides: TGTGCCACCAGCAGAGACAGGAACTATGGCTACACCTTC.

This chain joins TRBV6-5 and TRBJ1-1, with D unresolved. Germline V lookup: CDR1 MNHEY, CDR2 SVGAGI. The V and J ends lost 0 bases and 2 bases respectively, with 7 bases between them. The CDR3 contains 14 residues. Here the CDR3 DNA reads TGTGCCAGCAGTTACTCCGGTGGAAACACTGAAGCTTTCTTT. Protein sequence: CASSYSGGNTEAFF.